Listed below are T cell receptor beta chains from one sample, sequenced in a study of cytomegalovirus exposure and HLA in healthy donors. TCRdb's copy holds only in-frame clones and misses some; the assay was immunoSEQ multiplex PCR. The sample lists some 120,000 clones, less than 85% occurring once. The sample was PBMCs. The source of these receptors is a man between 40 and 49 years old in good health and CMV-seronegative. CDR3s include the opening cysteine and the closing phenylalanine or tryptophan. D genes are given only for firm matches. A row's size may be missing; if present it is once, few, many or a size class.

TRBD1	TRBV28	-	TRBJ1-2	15	TGTGCCAGCAGTTCCCTAGGGACAGGGCGTTTTGGCTACACCTTC	CASSSLGTGRFGYTF
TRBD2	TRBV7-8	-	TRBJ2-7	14	TGTGCCAGCAGCTTAGGACTAGCCCCCCACGAGCAGTACTTC	CASSLGLAPHEQYF
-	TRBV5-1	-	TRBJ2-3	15	TGCGCCAGCAGCTACCAGGGTTCTAGCACAGATACGCAGTATTTT	CASSYQGSSTDTQYF
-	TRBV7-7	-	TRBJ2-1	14	TGTGCCAGCAGCTTAGTCGGGAGGGACAGTGAGCAGTTCTTC	CASSLVGRDSEQFF
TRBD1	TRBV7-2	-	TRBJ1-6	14	TGTGCCAGCAGCTTGGGGACAGGGAATTCACCCCTCCACTTT	CASSLGTGNSPLHF
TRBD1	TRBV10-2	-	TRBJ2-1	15	TGCGCCAGCAGCGTACAGGGGGCCTCCTACAATGAGCAGTTCTTC	CASSVQGASYNEQFF
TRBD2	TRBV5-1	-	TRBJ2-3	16	TGCGCCAGCAGCGGGGGACTAGCAGATTACACAGATACGCAGTATTTT	CASSGGLADYTDTQYF
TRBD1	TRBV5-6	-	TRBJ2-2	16	TGTGCCAGCAGCGAAACCGGGACAGGGTACACCGGGGAGCTGTTTTTT	CASSETGTGYTGELFF
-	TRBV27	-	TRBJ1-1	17	TGTGCCAGCAGTTTATCGGCGGATAGAAACCCGAGGGCTGAAGCTTTCTTT	CASSLSADRNPRAEAFF
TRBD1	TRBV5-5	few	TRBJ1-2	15	TGTGCCAGCAGCTCTCAGGGGGAAGCAAGCTATGGCTACACCTTC	CASSSQGEASYGYTF
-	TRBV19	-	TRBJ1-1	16	TGTGCCAGTAGTATTTTTTCGGACGGGATGAACACTGAAGCTTTCTTT	CASSIFSDGMNTEAFF
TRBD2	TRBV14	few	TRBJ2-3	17	TGTGCCAGCAGCGCCGGGACTAGCGGGTCCCCCACAGATACGCAGTATTTT	CASSAGTSGSPTDTQYF
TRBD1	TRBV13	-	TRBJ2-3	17	TGTGCCAGCAGCTCTCGACAGGGAATACCTTCCACAGATACGCAGTATTTT	CASSSRQGIPSTDTQYF
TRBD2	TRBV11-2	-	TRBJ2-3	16	TGTGCCAGCAGCTTTGGTGCTAGCGGGAACACAGATACGCAGTATTTT	CASSFGASGNTDTQYF
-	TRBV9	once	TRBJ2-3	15	TGTGCCAGCAGCGTAGAAGGGACTAGCACAGATACGCAGTATTTT	CASSVEGTSTDTQYF
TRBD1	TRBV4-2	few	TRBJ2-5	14	TGTGCCAGCAGCCAAGGACAGGGGCCAGAGACCCAGTACTTC	CASSQGQGPETQYF
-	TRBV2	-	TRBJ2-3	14	TGTGCCAGCAAGGTGGAGGGTCGCTCAGATACGCAGTATTTT	CASKVEGRSDTQYF
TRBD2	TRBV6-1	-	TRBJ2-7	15	TGTGCCAGCATCCTTAGTTCTAGCGGGAACTACGAGCAGTACTTC	CASILSSSGNYEQYF
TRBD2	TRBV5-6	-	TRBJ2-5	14	TGTGCCAGCAGCTTGGACCCGCGGGGGGAGACCCAGTACTTC	CASSLDPRGETQYF
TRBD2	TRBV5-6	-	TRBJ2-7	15	TGTGCCAGCAGCTGGCGGACTAGCGGGCACTACGAGCAGTACTTC	CASSWRTSGHYEQYF
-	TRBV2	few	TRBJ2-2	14	TGTGCCAGCGGAGGGCTAGCTGGTGCCGGGGAGCTGTTTTTT	CASGGLAGAGELFF
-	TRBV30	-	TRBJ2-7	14	TGTGCCTGGAGTGTGGCAGGGGCCACCTACGAGCAGTACTTC	CAWSVAGATYEQYF
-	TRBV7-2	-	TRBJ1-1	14	TGTGCCAGCAGCTTCGGCGGGGCGTATACTGAAGCTTTCTTT	CASSFGGAYTEAFF
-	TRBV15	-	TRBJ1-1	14	TGTGCCACCAGCAGAGATCGGGTGAGGGCTGAAGCTTTCTTT	CATSRDRVRAEAFF
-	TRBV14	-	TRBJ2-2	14	TGTGCCAGCAGAGGTGGGACTAACACCGGGGAGCTGTTTTTT	CASRGGTNTGELFF
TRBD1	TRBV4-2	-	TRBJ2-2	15	TGTGCCAGCAGCCAAGGCACAGGGGTCACCGGGGAGCTGTTTTTT	CASSQGTGVTGELFF
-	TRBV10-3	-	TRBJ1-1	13	TGTGCCATCAGTGATATTATCGACACTGAAGCTTTCTTT	CAISDIIDTEAFF
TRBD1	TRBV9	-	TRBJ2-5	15	TGTGCCAGCAGCGTTGGACAGGGGCGACAAGAGACCCAGTACTTC	CASSVGQGRQETQYF
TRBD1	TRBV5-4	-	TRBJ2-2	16	TGTGCCAGCAGCGGGAGAGGGACAGGGGACACCGGGGAGCTGTTTTTT	CASSGRGTGDTGELFF
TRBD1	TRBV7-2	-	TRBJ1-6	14	TGTGCCAGCAGCCCGGGACAGCCCCATTCACCCCTCCACTTT	CASSPGQPHSPLHF
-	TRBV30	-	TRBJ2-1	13	TGTGCCTGGAGTGCGGGACTCTACAATGAGCAGTTCTTC	CAWSAGLYNEQFF
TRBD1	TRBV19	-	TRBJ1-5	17	TGTGCCAGTAGTATCAGGGACAGCAGGTATAGCAATCAGCCCCAGCATTTT	CASSIRDSRYSNQPQHF
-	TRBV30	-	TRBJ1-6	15	TGTGCCTGGGGAGTGGGGGGGGCCTTCAATTCACCCCTCCACTTT	CAWGVGGAFNSPLHF
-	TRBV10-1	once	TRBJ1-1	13	TGCGCCAGCAGTGGACGGAGGAACACTGAAGCTTTCTTT	CASSGRRNTEAFF
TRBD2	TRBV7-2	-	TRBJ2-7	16	TGTGCCAGCAGCTACGGACTAGCGGGGGGTCCCTACGAGCAGTACTTC	CASSYGLAGGPYEQYF
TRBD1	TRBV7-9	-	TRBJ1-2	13	TGTGCCAGCAGGGCGACAGGGGGCTTTGGCTACACCTTC	CASRATGGFGYTF
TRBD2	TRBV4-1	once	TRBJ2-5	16	TGCGCCAGCAGCCAAGAGGGACTAGCGGGGGAAGAGACCCAGTACTTC	CASSQEGLAGEETQYF
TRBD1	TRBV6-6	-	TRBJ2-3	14	TGTGCCAGCAGTAAAATACAGGGGGCAGATACGCAGTATTTT	CASSKIQGADTQYF
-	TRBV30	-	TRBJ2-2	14	TGTGCCTGGAGTGTATTTAGGAGTCCCGGGGAGCTGTTTTTT	CAWSVFRSPGELFF
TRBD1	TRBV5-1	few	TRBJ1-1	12	TGCGCCAGCAGCTCGACAGGGGGCGAGGCTTTCTTT	CASSSTGGEAFF
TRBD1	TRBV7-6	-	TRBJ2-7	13	TGTGCCAGCAGCTCCTGGGACAGGGACGAGCAGTACTTC	CASSSWDRDEQYF
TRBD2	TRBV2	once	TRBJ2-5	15	TGTGCCAGCAGTATGCAAGGACTAGTTGGGGAGACCCAGTACTTC	CASSMQGLVGETQYF
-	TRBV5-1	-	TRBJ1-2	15	TGCGCCAGCAGCTTGGGTCAAGCCGCTAACTATGGCTACACCTTC	CASSLGQAANYGYTF
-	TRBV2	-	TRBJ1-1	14	TGTGCCAGCAGTGCTCAGACAGTGAACACTGAAGCTTTCTTT	CASSAQTVNTEAFF
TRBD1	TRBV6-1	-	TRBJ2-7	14	TGTGCCAGCACCTCCGGGACAGGGCCCTACGAGCAGTACTTC	CASTSGTGPYEQYF
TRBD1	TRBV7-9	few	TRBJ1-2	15	TGTGCCAGCAGCCCGGGGACAGTCTCCCTCTATGGCTACACCTTC	CASSPGTVSLYGYTF
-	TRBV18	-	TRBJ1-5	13	TGTGCCAGCTCACGGGGGGACGGTCAGCCCCAGCATTTT	CASSRGDGQPQHF
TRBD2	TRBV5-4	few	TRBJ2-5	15	TGTGCCAGCAGCTTGGCACCTTGGGGAGGGGAGACCCAGTACTTC	CASSLAPWGGETQYF
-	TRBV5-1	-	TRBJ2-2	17	TGCGCCAGCAGCCCCCGCCTTGGCGGAGGGTACACCGGGGAGCTGTTTTTT	CASSPRLGGGYTGELFF
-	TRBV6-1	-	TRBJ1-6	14	TGTGCCTTTGCTGAGACAGGAAAACACTCACCCCTCCACTTT	CAFAETGKHSPLHF
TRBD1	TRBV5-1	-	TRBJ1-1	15	TGCGCCAGCAGCTTTGCGGGACAGGGTTTCACTGAAGCTTTCTTT	CASSFAGQGFTEAFF
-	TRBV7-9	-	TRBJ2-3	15	TGTGCCAGCAGCTTAAACGGGGTCGCTGGGGATACGCAGTATTTT	CASSLNGVAGDTQYF